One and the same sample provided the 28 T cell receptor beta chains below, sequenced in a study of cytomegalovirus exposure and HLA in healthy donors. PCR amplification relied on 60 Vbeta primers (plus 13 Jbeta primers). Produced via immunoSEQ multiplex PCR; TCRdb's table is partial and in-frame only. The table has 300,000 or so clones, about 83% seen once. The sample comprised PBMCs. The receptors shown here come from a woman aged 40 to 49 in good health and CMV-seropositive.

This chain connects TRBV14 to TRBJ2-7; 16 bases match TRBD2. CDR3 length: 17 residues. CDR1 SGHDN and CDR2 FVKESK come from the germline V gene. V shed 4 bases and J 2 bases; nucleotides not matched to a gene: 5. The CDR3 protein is CASSPGTSGRAPYEQYF. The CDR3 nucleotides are TGTGCCAGCAGCCCGGGGACTAGCGGGAGGGCCCCCTACGAGCAGTACTTC.

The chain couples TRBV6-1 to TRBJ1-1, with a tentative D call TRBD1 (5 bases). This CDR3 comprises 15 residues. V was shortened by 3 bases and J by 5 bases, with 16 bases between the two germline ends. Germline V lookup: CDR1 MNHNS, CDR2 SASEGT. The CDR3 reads CASSDLKDRTTEAFF. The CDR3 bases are TGTGCCAGCAGTGATCTCAAAGACAGAACAACTGAAGCTTTCTTT.

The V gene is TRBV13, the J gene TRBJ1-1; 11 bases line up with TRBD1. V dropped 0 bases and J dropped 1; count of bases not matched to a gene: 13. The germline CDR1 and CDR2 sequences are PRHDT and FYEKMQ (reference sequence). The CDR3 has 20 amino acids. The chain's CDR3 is CASSLGDRGRFGGQNTEAFF. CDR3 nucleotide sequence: TGTGCCAGCAGCTTAGGGGACAGGGGGCGATTTGGTGGTCAGAACACTGAAGCTTTCTTT.

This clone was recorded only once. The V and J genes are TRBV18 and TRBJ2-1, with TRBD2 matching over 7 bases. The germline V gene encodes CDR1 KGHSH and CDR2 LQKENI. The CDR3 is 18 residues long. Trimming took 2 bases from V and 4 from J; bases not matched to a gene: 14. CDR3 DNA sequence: TGTGCCAGCTCACCAACGACCCCGGGAGGACACTTATACAATGAGCAGTTCTTC. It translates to CASSPTTPGGHLYNEQFF.

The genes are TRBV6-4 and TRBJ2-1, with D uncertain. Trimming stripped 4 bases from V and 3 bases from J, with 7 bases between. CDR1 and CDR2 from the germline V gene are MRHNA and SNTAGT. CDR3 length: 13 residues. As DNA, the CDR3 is TGTGCCAGCAGTGTGACACACTACAATGAGCAGTTCTTC. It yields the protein CASSVTHYNEQFF.

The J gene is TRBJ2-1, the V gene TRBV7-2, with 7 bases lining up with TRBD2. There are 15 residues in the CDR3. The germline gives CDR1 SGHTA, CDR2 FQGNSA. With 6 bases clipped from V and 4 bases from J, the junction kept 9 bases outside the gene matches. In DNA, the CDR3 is TGTGCCAGCAGATCTCTAGCGGTGGCGTACAATGAGCAGTTCTTC. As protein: CASRSLAVAYNEQFF.

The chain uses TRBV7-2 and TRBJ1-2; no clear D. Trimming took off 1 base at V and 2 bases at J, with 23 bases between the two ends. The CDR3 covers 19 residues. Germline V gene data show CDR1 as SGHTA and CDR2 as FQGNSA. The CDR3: CASSLVSHPGSLLNYGYTF. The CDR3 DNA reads TGTGCCAGCAGCTTAGTTAGCCATCCCGGGAGCTTACTAAACTATGGCTACACCTTC.

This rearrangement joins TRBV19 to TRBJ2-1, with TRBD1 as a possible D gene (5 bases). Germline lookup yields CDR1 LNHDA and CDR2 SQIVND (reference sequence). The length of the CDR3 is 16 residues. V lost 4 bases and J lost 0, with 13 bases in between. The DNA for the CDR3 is TGTGCCAGTAGTAACTCAGACAGATACTCCTACAATGAGCAGTTCTTC. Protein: CASSNSDRYSYNEQFF.

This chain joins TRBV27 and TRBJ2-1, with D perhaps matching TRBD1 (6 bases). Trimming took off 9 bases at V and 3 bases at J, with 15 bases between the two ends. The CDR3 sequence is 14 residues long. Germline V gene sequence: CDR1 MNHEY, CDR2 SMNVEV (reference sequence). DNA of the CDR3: TGTGCCAGTTCGGACAGTCAGAGCTACAATGAGCAGTTCTTC. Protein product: CASSDSQSYNEQFF.

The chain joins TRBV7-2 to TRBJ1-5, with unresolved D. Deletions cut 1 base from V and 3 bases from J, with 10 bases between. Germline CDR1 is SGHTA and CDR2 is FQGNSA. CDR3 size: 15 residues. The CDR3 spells CASSLGDNNNQPQHF. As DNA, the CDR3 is TGTGCCAGCAGCTTAGGAGACAATAACAATCAGCCCCAGCATTTT.

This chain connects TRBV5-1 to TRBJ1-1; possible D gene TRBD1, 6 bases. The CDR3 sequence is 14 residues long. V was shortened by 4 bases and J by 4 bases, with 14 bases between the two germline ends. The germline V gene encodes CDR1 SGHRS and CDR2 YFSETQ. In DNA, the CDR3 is TGCGCCAGCAGCCCTGACGGGGGGCTCACTGAAGCTTTCTTT. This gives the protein CASSPDGGLTEAFF.

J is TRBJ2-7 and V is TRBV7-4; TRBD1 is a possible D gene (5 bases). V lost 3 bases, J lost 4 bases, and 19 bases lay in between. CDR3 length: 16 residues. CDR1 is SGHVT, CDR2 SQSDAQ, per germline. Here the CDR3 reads CASSFSPPGSGYEQYF. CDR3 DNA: TGTGCCAGCAGCTTCTCCCCCCCAGGGTCGGGTTACGAGCAGTACTTC.

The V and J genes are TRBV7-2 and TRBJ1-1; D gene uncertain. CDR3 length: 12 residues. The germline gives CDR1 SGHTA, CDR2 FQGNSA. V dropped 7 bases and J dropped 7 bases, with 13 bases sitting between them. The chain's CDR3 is CASTLSGIEAFF. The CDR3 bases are TGTGCCAGCACCCTTTCGGGGATTGAAGCTTTCTTT.

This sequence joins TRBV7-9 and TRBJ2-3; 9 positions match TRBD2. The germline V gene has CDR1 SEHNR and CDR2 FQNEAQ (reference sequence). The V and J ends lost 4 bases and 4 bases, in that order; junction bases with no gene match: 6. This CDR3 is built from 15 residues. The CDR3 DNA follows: TGTGCCAGCAGCTCGACTAGCGGAAATTCAGATACGCAGTATTTT. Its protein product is CASSSTSGNSDTQYF.

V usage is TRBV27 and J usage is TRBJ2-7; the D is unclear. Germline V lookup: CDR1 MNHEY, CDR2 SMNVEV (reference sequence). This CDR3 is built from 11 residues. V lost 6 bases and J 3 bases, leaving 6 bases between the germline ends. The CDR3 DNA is TGTGCCAGCAGAGGCGGCTACGAGCAGTACTTC. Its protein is CASRGGYEQYF.

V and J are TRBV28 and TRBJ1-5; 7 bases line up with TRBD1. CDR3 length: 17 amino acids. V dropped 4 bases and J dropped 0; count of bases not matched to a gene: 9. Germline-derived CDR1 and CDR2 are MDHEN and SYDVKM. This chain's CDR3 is CASSSPFKGASNQPQHF. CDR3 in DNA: TGTGCCAGCAGTTCCCCCTTTAAGGGGGCTAGCAATCAGCCCCAGCATTTT.

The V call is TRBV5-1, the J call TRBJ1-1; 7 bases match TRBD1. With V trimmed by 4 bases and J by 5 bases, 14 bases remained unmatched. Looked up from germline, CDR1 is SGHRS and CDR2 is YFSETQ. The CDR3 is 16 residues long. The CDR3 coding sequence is TGCGCCAGCAGCACCGGACAGGTTGGGTCCAAGACTGAAGCTTTCTTT. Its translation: CASSTGQVGSKTEAFF.

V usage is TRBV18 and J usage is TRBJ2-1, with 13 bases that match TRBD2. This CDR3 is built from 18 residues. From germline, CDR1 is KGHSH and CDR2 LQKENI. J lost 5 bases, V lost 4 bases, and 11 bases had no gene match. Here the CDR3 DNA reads TGTGCCAGCTCACTTTTTGTGTCCGGACTAGCGGGAGACAATGAGCAGTTCTTC. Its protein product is CASSLFVSGLAGDNEQFF.

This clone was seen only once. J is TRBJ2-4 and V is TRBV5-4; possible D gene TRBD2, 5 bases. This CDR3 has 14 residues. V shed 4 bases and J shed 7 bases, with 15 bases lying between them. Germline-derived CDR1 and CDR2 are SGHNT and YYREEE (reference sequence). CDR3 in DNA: TGTGCCAGCAGCCCTAGCCGGGGAGAGAACATTCAGTACTTC. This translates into CASSPSRGENIQYF.

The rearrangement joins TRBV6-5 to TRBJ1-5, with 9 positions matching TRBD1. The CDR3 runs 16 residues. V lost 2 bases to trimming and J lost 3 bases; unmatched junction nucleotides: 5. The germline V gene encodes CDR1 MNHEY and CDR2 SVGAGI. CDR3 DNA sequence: TGTGCCAGCAGTTACGTTGGGACAGGGCTCAATCAGCCCCAGCATTTT. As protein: CASSYVGTGLNQPQHF.

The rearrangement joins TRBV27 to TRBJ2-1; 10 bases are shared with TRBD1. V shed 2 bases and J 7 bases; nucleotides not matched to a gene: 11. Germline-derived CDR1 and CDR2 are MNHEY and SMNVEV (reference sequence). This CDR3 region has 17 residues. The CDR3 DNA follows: TGTGCCAGCAGTTTACGACTCCGGGACAGGGGAATTAATGAGCAGTTCTTC. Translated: CASSLRLRDRGINEQFF.

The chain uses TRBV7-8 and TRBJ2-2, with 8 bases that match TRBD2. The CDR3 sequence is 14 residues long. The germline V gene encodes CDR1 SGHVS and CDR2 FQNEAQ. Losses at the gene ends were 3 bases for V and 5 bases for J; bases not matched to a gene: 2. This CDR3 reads CASSLVAGTGELFF. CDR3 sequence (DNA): TGTGCCAGCAGCTTGGTAGCGGGGACCGGGGAGCTGTTTTTT.

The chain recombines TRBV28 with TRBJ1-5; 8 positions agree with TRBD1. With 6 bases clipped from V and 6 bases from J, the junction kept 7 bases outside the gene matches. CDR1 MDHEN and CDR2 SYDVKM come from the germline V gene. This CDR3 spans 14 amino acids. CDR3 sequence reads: CASRADRVGQPQHF. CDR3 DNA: TGTGCCAGCAGGGCGGACAGGGTAGGTCAGCCCCAGCATTTT.

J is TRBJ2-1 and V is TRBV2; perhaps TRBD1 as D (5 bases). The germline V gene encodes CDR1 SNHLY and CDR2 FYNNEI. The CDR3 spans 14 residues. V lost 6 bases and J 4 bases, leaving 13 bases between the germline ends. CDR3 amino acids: CASSAGWGYNEQFF. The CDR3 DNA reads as TGTGCCAGCAGCGCAGGGTGGGGATACAATGAGCAGTTCTTC.

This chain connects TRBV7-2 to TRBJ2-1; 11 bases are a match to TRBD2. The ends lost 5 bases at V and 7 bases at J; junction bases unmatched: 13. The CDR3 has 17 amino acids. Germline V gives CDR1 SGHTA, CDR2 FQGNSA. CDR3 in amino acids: CASSPRLAGILWNEQFF. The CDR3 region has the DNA TGTGCCAGCAGCCCCCGACTAGCGGGAATTCTTTGGAATGAGCAGTTCTTC.

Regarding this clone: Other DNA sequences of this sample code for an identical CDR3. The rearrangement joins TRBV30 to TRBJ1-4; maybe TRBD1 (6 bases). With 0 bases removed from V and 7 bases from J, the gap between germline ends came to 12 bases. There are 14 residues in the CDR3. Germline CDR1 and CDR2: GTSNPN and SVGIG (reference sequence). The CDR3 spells CAWSVGGLGEKLFF. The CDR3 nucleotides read TGTGCCTGGAGTGTGGGGGGGCTGGGTGAAAAACTGTTTTTT.

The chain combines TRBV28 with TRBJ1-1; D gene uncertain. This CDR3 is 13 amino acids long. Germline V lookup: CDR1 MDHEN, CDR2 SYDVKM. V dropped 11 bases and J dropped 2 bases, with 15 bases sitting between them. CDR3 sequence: CAGQGGNNTEAFF. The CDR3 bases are TGTGCCGGCCAAGGAGGGAACAACACTGAAGCTTTCTTT.

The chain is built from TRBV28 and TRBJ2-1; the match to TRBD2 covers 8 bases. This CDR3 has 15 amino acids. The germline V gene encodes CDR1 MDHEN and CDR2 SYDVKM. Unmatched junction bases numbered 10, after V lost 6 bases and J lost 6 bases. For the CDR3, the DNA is TGTGCCAGCAGGACCGGGACTAGGGATTTCAATGAGCAGTTCTTC. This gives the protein CASRTGTRDFNEQFF.